This is a list of T cell receptor beta chains from one sample in a study of T-cell memory formation after mild COVID-19. Each CDR3 protein gets one entry after TCRdb re-called the 5' RACE reads with MiXCR. This repertoire shows around 250,000 distinct CDR3 sequences, 15% to 20% found once; its top ten account for about a fifth. The sequenced sample consisted of PBMCs or a T cell subset sorted from them (not recorded which). These receptors were taken from a man aged 18 to 29 who had mild COVID-19 (a few samples of this study predate the infection). Cell type and time point are not known. The CDR3 runs from the conserved cysteine through the conserved F or W. A D gene is named only where the DNA matches it firmly. Clone size is not always given. Where it is, it says once, few, many or a class for expanded clones.

>TRBD2|TRBV5-1|many|TRBJ2-5
TGCGCCAGCAGCTCGCGGGGGACCCAAGAGACCCAGTACTTC
CASSSRGTQETQYF
>TRBD2|TRBV6-5|.|TRBJ2-3
TGTGCCAGCAGGGGGGGGACTAGCGGCGATACGCAGTATTTT
CASRGGTSGDTQYF
>.|TRBV7-2|many|TRBJ2-1
TGTGCCAGCAACCCTAGGTTGGGGCAGGATGAGCAGTTCTTC
CASNPRLGQDEQFF
>.|TRBV29-1|few|TRBJ2-7
TGCAGCGTTGGGGAAGGGGGGATTTACGAGCAGTACTTC
CSVGEGGIYEQYF
>.|TRBV11-2|few|TRBJ2-2
TGTGCCAGCAGCCAGAGAGATCCCGGCACCGGGGAGCTGTTTTTT
CASSQRDPGTGELFF
>TRBD1|TRBV12-3/TRBV12-4|.|TRBJ2-1
TGTGCCAGCAGTCCTTTGACAGGGCCGTACAATGAGCAGTTCTTC
CASSPLTGPYNEQFF
>.|TRBV14|.|TRBJ2-7
TGTGCCAGCAGCCACCGGGTCTCCTACGAGCAGTACTTC
CASSHRVSYEQYF
>TRBD2|TRBV2|few|TRBJ2-5
TGTGCCAGCAGCGGGGGGCAAGAGACCCAGTACTTC
CASSGGQETQYF
>.|TRBV5-6|few|TRBJ1-1
TGTGCCAGCAGCTCCTTGGTCAGGGTCTTGGACACTGAAGCTTTCTTT
CASSSLVRVLDTEAFF
>.|TRBV4-3|many|TRBJ1-1
TGCGCCAGCAGCCAAGTGGGGGGGGAGACTGAAGCTTTCTTT
CASSQVGGETEAFF
>.|TRBV29-1|.|TRBJ2-1
TGCAGCGTAACCGGGACAAGCTCCTACAATGAGCAGTTCTTC
CSVTGTSSYNEQFF
>.|TRBV6-5|few|TRBJ1-1
TGTGCCAGCAGTTACGGGGTAACGTGGAACACTGAAGCTTTCTTT
CASSYGVTWNTEAFF
>.|TRBV7-9|few|TRBJ1-2
TGTGCCAGCAGCGTCAGGATTAACTATGGCTACACCTTC
CASSVRINYGYTF
>.|TRBV13|.|TRBJ1-6
TGTGCCAGCACGGTGGAGGGTGATTCACCCCTCCACTTT
CASTVEGDSPLHF
>.|TRBV20-1|.|TRBJ1-1
TGCAGTGCTAGAGGAACAGGGCAAGCTTTCTTT
CSARGTGQAFF
>.|TRBV28|many|TRBJ2-2
TGTGCCAGCAGTTTTGGACTCTCAATGGGGACCGGGGAGCTGTTTTTT
CASSFGLSMGTGELFF
>.|TRBV11-2|many|TRBJ1-2
TGTGCCAGCAGCCCCGGGCGCGGAGATGGCTACACCTTC
CASSPGRGDGYTF
>.|TRBV11-1|.|TRBJ2-2
TGTGCCAGCAGCTTATCTGGGGGTGACACCGTGGAGCTGTTTTTT
CASSLSGGDTVELFF
>.|TRBV4-1|.|TRBJ2-3
TGCGCCAGCAGCCAAGATCCAGGGGGGGGGCCGACAGATACGCAGTATTTT
CASSQDPGGGPTDTQYF
>.|TRBV4-3|.|TRBJ2-3
TGCGCCAGCAGCCGGAGGCGCCGGAACACAGATACGCAGTATTTT
CASSRRRRNTDTQYF
>.|TRBV7-2|few|TRBJ2-3
TGTGCCAGCAGCTGGAGGGACACAGATACGCAGTATTTT
CASSWRDTDTQYF
>TRBD2|TRBV7-2|.|TRBJ2-1
TGTGCCAGCAGCCTCCTAGCGGGGACCTACAATGAGCAGTTCTTC
CASSLLAGTYNEQFF
>.|TRBV24-1|.|TRBJ1-5
TGTGCCACCAGTGATTCGCATCAGCCCCAGCATTTT
CATSDSHQPQHF
>.|TRBV9|many|TRBJ2-4
TGTGCCAGCAGCGTAGGTCCCGTAGGGGGGAACATTCAGTACTTC
CASSVGPVGGNIQYF
>.|TRBV20-1|.|TRBJ2-5
TGCAGTGCTAGGGGACTTAAAGAGACCCAGTACTTC
CSARGLKETQYF
>.|TRBV14|.|TRBJ2-1
TGTGCCAGCAGCCGCGGGCCGGAGGGAATGTCCTACAATGAGCAGTTCTTC
CASSRGPEGMSYNEQFF
>TRBD2|TRBV4-2|.|TRBJ2-5
TGTGCCAGCAGCCAGGGACTAGCGGGGGTAGAGACCCAGTACTTC
CASSQGLAGVETQYF
>.|TRBV7-9|.|TRBJ1-1
TGTGCCAGCAGCTTTCGGGTCGGGGGGCGAAGGACTGAAGCTTTCTTT
CASSFRVGGRRTEAFF
>.|TRBV7-2|few|TRBJ1-1
TGTGCCAGCAGCTTAGAACCGGACACTGAAGCTTTCTTT
CASSLEPDTEAFF
>TRBD1|TRBV6-2/TRBV6-3|few|TRBJ1-5
TGTGCCAGCAGTTACTCCCGGGACAGTAGGGATCAGCCCCAGCATTTT
CASSYSRDSRDQPQHF
>TRBD1|TRBV5-1|.|TRBJ2-2
TGCGCCAGCAGCCTACATGGGACAGGGAAGGCCGGGGAGCTGTTTTTT
CASSLHGTGKAGELFF
>.|TRBV4-1|few|TRBJ2-1
TGCGCCAGCAGCGAGAACTGGGGGGGCCGTAGCCAAGGGCAGTTCTTC
CASSENWGGRSQGQFF
>.|TRBV27|many|TRBJ2-7
TGTGCCAGCAGTTTCGGGGTACTCTACGAGCAGTACTTC
CASSFGVLYEQYF
>.|TRBV7-3|many|TRBJ1-1
TGTGCCAGCAGCCTACGGCAGAACACTGAAGCTTTCTTT
CASSLRQNTEAFF
>TRBD1|TRBV27|many|TRBJ2-1
TGTGCCAGCAGTCCTTTTGGGGCAGGGGGTTATGATGAGCAGTTCTTC
CASSPFGAGGYDEQFF